This T cell receptor beta chain emerged from a study of blood T cells in healthy people across ages (dated by TCRdb to the mid-2010s). A note on the overall study: In model experiments, template switching captured about one uniquely barcoded TCR beta cDNA molecule for every two T cells. Age-related changes in TCR beta repertoire diversity were measured in the study by deep sequencing normalized with unique cDNA molecular identifiers. Four age groups were formed from the donors: young (average about 15 years), middle-aged (approximately 39), aged (around 62) and long-lived (about 80). To avoid experimental bias, donors of different ages were randomly spread across the sequencing lanes. Two additional independent replicas of 1 million unique cDNA reads from the same blood draw were analyzed for two donors (one aged 18 to 29 and one aged 80 or older).

Library method: 5' RACE. Sequencing was carried out with an Illumina HiSeq 2500. A second PCR of roughly 7 to 12 cycles was run with a J-beta primer mix and a sample-barcoded 5' primer. A unique molecular identifier was introduced onto each TCR beta cDNA molecule by a template-switch 5' adaptor carrying 12 random nucleotides. Each sample yielded at least 3 million CDR3-containing paired-end reads. The Mint cDNA synthesis kit, primed by a TRBC-specific oligonucleotide, was used to synthesize first-strand cDNA from all RNA. All cDNA was treated with uracil-DNA glycosylase and then went through a first 18-cycle PCR with the universal primers M1SS and BC2_uni_R. In the source study's methods: Each sample was normalized by randomly selecting 1 million high-quality reads, each carrying a distinct molecular identifier. Instead of being binned into consensus sequences, reads with shared molecular identifiers were discarded. MiTCR, with a Q25 quality threshold and the strictest error-elimination algorithm, was used for CDR3 identification, clonotype clustering and error correction. Lower-bound total TCR beta diversity was estimated with a nonparametric unseen species model using Euler transformation. TCRdb trimmed public reads at Q25 via fastp, called clones via MiXCR and kept in-frame beta chains. Rows with a matching CDR3 protein are joined into one entry that keeps the most common DNA and genes. The V and J calls and clone size come from TCRdb's table, not from the authors' own analysis. In all, the sample holds 550,000 to 700,000 distinct CDR3 sequences, and 27% of those were seen once. 15% to 20% of the sample is in the top ten clones.

The germline V gene provides CDR1 LGHNA and CDR2 YSLEER. The CDR3 sequence holds 16 residues, the cysteine and phenylalanine included. Only the CDR3 DNA stays, 48 bases, in frame from base 1. Trimming accounts for 2 bases at V and 2 bases at J, while the number of junction bases matched to no gene is 5. The approximately 40 donors, aged about 6 to 95 years, were systemically healthy Caucasian individuals from Russia. Each donor gave ten milliliters of peripheral blood, collected into EDTA-treated Vacutainer tubes. Ficoll-Paque density-gradient centrifugation was used to isolate PBMCs, with at least 6.5 million per sample. Trizol reagent was used to extract total RNA from the PBMCs, yielding at least 5.5 micrograms per sample. Naive CD45RAhigh/CD27high T cell percentages were measured by flow cytometry on a PBMC aliquot from every donor. Broader findings and caveats from the paper: Observed TCR beta diversity per million T cells fell roughly linearly with age, and a significant reduction was already apparent by age roughly 40. Compared with the aged group, more naive CD4+ T cells, fewer expanded clones and increased TCR diversity were shown by the long-lived group, suggesting age selection. Estimates of total diversity based on one million sequenced T cells were considered lower bounds and underestimates. Bulk unsorted PBMC profiling prevented conclusive comparison of naive and antigen-experienced compartments. Because donor CMV infection status was unknown, age-related changes in expanded clonotypes were potentially confounded. The percentage of naive T cells measured by flow cytometry correlated strongly with observed TCR beta diversity.

About this clonotype: Its antigen remains unidentified. No much larger clone is present one base from it, and per-base qualities are unavailable.

The sequence was collected from a woman in her 70s in good health. Recombination linked TRBV4-3 to TRBJ2-3; 9 nucleotides in the junction match TRBD2. Sequencing was carried out using blood. The CDR3 corresponds to CASSQHRGGDTDTQYF. Here is the DNA: TGCGCCAGCAGCCAACACCGCGGGGGGGACACAGATACGCAGTATTTT.